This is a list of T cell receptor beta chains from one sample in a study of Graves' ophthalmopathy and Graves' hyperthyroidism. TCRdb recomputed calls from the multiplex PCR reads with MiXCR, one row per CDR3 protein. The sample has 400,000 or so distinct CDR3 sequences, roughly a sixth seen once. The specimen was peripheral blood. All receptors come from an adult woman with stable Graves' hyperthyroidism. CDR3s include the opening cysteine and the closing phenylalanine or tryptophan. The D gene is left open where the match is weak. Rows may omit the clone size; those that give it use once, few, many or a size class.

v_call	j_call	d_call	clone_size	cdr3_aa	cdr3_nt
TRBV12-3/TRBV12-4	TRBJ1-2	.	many	CASSLRAAYGYTF	TGTGCCAGCAGTTTGAGGGCCGCCTATGGCTACACCTTC
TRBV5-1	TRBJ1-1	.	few	CASSFGPGENAEAFF	TGCGCCAGCAGCTTTGGACCCGGGGAGAACGCTGAAGCTTTCTTT
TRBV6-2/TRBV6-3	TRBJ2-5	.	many	CAHGRETQYF	TGTGCCCACGGGCGGGAGACCCAGTACTTC
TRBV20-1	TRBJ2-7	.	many	CSASREEQYF	TGCAGTGCAAGCAGGGAGGAGCAGTACTTC
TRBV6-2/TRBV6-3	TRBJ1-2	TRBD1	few	CASGHRDRAYRYGYTF	TGTGCCAGCGGTCACCGGGACAGGGCCTATCGGTATGGCTACACCTTC
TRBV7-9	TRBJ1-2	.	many	CASSLGVSNYGYTF	TGTGCCAGCAGCTTAGGGGTATCTAACTATGGCTACACCTTC
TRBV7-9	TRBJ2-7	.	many	CASSLDLGNGEEQYF	TGTGCCAGCAGCCTGGATCTGGGCAATGGAGAGGAGCAGTACTTC
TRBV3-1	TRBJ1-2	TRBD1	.	CASSHNRDSLSRYTF	TGTGCCAGCAGCCACAACCGGGACAGCCTATCTCGATACACCTTC
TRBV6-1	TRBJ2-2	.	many	CASRKPGLTGELFF	TGTGCCAGCAGGAAACCGGGGCTAACCGGGGAGCTGTTTTTT
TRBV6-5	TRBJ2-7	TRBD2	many	CASSYLTSGRHEQYF	TGTGCCAGCAGTTACTTGACTAGCGGGAGACACGAGCAGTACTTC
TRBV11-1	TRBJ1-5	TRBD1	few	CASSSGTGAGGNQPQHF	TGTGCCAGCAGCTCCGGGACAGGGGCGGGGGGCAATCAGCCCCAGCATTTT
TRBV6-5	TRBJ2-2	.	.	CASSSGGHTGELFF	TGTGCCAGCAGTTCTGGGGGGCACACCGGGGAGCTGTTTTTT
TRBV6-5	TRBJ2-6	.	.	CASSYNRLSGANVLTF	TGTGCCAGCAGTTACAACAGGCTCTCTGGGGCCAACGTCCTGACTTTC
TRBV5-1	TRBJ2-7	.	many	CASSLGVGEYEQYF	TGCGCCAGCAGCTTGGGTGTGGGAGAGTACGAGCAGTACTTC
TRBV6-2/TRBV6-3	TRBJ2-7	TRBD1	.	CASSEFPGQGDGEQYF	TGTGCCAGCAGCGAATTCCCGGGACAGGGGGATGGGGAGCAGTACTTC
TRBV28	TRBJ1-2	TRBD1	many	CASSFLGRGTGGDRGDGGYTF	TGTGCCAGCAGTTTCTTGGGTAGGGGGACAGGGGGCGATCGGGGAGACGGTGGCTACACCTTC
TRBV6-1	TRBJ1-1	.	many	CASRTGRTDNTEAFF	TGTGCCAGCAGGACCGGAAGGACAGACAACACTGAAGCTTTCTTT
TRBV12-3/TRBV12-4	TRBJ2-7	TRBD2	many	CASSLSAGVAVLGQYF	TGTGCCAGCAGTTTATCAGCGGGGGTCGCAGTCTTGGGGCAGTACTTC
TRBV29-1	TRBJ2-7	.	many	CSVPAQGEQYF	TGCAGCGTACCCGCCCAGGGCGAGCAGTACTTC
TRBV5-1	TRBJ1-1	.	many	CASSLERVNTEAFF	TGCGCCAGCAGCTTGGAAAGGGTGAACACTGAAGCTTTCTTT
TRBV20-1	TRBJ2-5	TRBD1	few	CSAPRGLETQYF	TGCAGTGCTCCCAGGGGGCTGGAGACCCAGTACTTC
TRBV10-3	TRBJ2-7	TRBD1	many	CAISGRTGNNPYEQYF	TGTGCCATCAGTGGCCGGACAGGGAATAATCCCTACGAGCAGTACTTC
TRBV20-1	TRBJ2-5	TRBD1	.	CSARVDRSLLETQYF	TGCAGTGCTAGAGTGGACAGGTCCCTTTTGGAGACCCAGTACTTC
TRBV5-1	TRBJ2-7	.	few	CASTLTPGQRYEQYF	TGCGCCAGCACCCTAACGCCCGGGCAACGCTACGAGCAGTACTTC
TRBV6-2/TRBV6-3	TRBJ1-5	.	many	CASSTPLDRAYSNQPQHF	TGTGCCAGCAGTACCCCTTTGGACCGCGCTTATAGCAATCAGCCCCAGCATTTT